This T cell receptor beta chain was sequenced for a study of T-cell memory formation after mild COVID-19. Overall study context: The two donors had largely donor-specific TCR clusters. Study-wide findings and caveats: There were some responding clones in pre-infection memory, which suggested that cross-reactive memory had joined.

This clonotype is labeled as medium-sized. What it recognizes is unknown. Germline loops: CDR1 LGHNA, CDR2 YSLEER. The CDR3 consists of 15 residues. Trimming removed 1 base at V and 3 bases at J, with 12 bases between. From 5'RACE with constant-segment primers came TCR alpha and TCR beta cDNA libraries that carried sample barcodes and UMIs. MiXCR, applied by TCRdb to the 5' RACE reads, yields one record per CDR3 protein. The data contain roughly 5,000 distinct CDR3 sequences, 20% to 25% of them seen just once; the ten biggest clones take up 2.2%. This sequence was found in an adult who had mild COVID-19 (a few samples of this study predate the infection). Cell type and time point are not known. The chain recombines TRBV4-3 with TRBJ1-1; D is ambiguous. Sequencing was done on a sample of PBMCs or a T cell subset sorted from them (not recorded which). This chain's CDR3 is CASSQVKGSDTEAFF. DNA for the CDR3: TGCGCCAGCAGCCAAGTTAAGGGATCGGACACTGAAGCTTTCTTT.